A selection of T cell receptor beta chains follows, all from one sample in a study of identical twins. MiXCR, run by TCRdb on the 5' RACE reads, gives a single entry per CDR3 protein. This table holds 650,000 to 750,000 distinct CDR3 sequences, 21% found once. The sample was also linked to a second study, of T cells expressing NK-cell markers.

The sequenced sample was PBMCs. The receptors originated from a woman under 30 in good health. Each CDR3 is given with its conserved first and last residue. The D gene is left open where the match is weak. Expanded clones get a size class; other rows say once, few or many, or leave the size out.

J gene	D gene	V gene	clone size	CDR3 protein	CDR3 DNA
TRBJ2-1	TRBD1	TRBV29-1	few	CSVDAQQGSEQFF	TGCAGCGTTGATGCCCAACAGGGGAGTGAGCAGTTCTTC
TRBJ2-5	TRBD2	TRBV3-1	few	CASSQKSTGTRGPYQETQYF	TGTGCCAGCAGCCAAAAGTCTACCGGGACTAGAGGCCCGTACCAAGAGACCCAGTACTTC
TRBJ2-7	NA	TRBV4-3	NA	CASSQVKAGPSTYEQYF	TGCGCCAGCAGCCAAGTTAAAGCGGGCCCATCGACCTACGAGCAGTACTTC
TRBJ2-1	TRBD2	TRBV20-1	few	CSARDRREAYEQFF	TGCAGTGCTAGAGATCGGCGGGAGGCTTATGAGCAGTTCTTC
TRBJ1-5	NA	TRBV6-1	NA	CASSTPGDLSNQPQHF	TGTGCCAGCAGTACCCCTGGGGACCTTAGCAATCAGCCCCAGCATTTT
TRBJ1-6	NA	TRBV5-4	NA	CASSLTGWGDSPLHF	TGTGCCAGCAGCTTGACAGGATGGGGAGATTCACCCCTCCACTTT
TRBJ2-7	TRBD2	TRBV5-6	few	CASSAGTSGRASQYF	TGTGCCAGCAGCGCCGGGACTAGCGGGAGGGCTTCCCAGTACTTC
TRBJ2-3	TRBD2	TRBV9	NA	CASSVAWTSGAITDTQYF	TGTGCCAGCAGCGTAGCTTGGACTAGCGGGGCGATCACAGATACGCAGTATTTT
TRBJ2-5	TRBD2	TRBV14	few	CASSQGVREGRPLETQYF	TGTGCCAGCAGCCAAGGAGTGCGGGAGGGTCGGCCTTTGGAGACCCAGTACTTC
TRBJ2-2	NA	TRBV20-1	NA	CSARDRRQGGTGELFF	TGCAGTGCTAGAGATCGTAGACAGGGAGGGACCGGGGAGCTGTTTTTT
TRBJ2-1	NA	TRBV15	few	CATSRDPTRGWSYNEQFF	TGTGCCACCAGCAGAGATCCCACGCGGGGTTGGTCCTACAATGAGCAGTTCTTC
TRBJ2-7	NA	TRBV6-5	few	CASSYAGLGAYEQYF	TGTGCCAGCAGTTACGCAGGGTTGGGGGCCTACGAGCAGTACTTC
TRBJ2-3	TRBD2	TRBV12-3/TRBV12-4	NA	CASSLKGTSKYF	TGTGCCAGCAGTTTGAAAGGGACTAGCAAGTATTTT
TRBJ2-5	TRBD1	TRBV4-1	few	CASSQDQGVTVAQYF	TGCGCCAGCAGCCAAGATCAGGGGGTCACGGTGGCCCAGTACTTC
TRBJ2-3	TRBD1	TRBV7-9	NA	CASSRQGQGWDTQYF	TGTGCCAGCAGCCGCCAAGGACAGGGATGGGATACGCAGTATTTT
TRBJ1-2	TRBD1	TRBV10-3	many	CAIRRGQDYGYTF	TGTGCCATCAGGCGGGGACAGGACTATGGCTACACCTTC
TRBJ1-2	TRBD1	TRBV10-3	few	CAISARDRGSNYGYTF	TGTGCCATCAGTGCCCGGGACAGGGGATCTAACTATGGCTACACCTTC
TRBJ2-1	NA	TRBV5-1	few	CASSMGSNEQFF	TGCGCCAGCAGCATGGGATCGAATGAGCAGTTCTTC
TRBJ2-7	TRBD1	TRBV29-1	NA	CSGGQDYEQYF	TGCAGCGGCGGACAGGACTACGAGCAGTACTTC
TRBJ1-5	TRBD1	TRBV20-1	NA	CSASHRGDQPQHF	TGCAGTGCTAGCCACAGGGGGGATCAGCCCCAGCATTTT
TRBJ2-1	NA	TRBV6-4	few	CASSPYLVGPTYNEQFF	TGTGCCAGCAGCCCTTACCTCGTCGGACCTACCTACAATGAGCAGTTCTTC
TRBJ2-3	NA	TRBV4-3	few	CASTLSQFPSTDTQYF	TGCGCCAGCACCCTCTCCCAGTTCCCTAGCACAGATACGCAGTATTTT
TRBJ1-2	TRBD1	TRBV10-3	NA	CAISGGQGNYGYTF	TGTGCCATCAGTGGGGGACAGGGGAACTATGGCTACACCTTC
TRBJ2-2	NA	TRBV20-1	NA	CSARGQGTGELFF	TGCAGTGCTAGAGGCCAGGGCACCGGGGAGCTGTTTTTT
TRBJ2-2	NA	TRBV4-3	NA	CASSPGDPGTGELFF	TGCGCCAGCAGCCCAGGGGATCCGGGCACCGGGGAGCTGTTTTTT
TRBJ2-3	TRBD1	TRBV29-1	many	CSVVPTGQATDTQYF	TGCAGCGTTGTCCCGACAGGGCAAGCCACAGATACGCAGTATTTT
TRBJ2-3	NA	TRBV12-3/TRBV12-4	few	CASSYLTGTPSTDTQYF	TGTGCCAGCAGTTACCTTACCGGGACGCCAAGCACAGATACGCAGTATTTT
TRBJ2-7	NA	TRBV5-6	NA	CASRGSGEQYF	TGTGCCAGCAGGGGGTCTGGCGAGCAGTACTTC
TRBJ1-1	NA	TRBV5-1	many	CASSGFMNTEAFF	TGCGCCAGCAGCGGCTTCATGAACACTGAAGCTTTCTTT
TRBJ1-3	NA	TRBV7-9	NA	CASSSGGVAGNTIYF	TGTGCCAGCAGTTCTGGCGGGGTCGCGGGAAACACCATATATTTT
TRBJ2-5	NA	TRBV20-1	NA	CSAPDRIKETQYF	TGCAGTGCCCCGGACAGAATTAAAGAGACCCAGTACTTC
TRBJ2-7	TRBD1	TRBV7-8	few	CASSPEGQGVPYGQYF	TGTGCCAGCAGCCCCGAGGGACAGGGAGTTCCGTACGGGCAGTACTTC